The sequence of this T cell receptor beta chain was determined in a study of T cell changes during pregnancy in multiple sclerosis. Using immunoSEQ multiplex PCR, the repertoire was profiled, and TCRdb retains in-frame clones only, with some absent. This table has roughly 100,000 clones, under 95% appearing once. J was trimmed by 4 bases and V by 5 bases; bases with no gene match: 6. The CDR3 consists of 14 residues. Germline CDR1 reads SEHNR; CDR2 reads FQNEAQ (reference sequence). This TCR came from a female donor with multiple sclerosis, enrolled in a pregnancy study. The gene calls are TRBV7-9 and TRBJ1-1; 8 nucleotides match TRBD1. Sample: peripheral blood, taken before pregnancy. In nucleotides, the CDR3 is TGTGCCAGCAGCAAAGGAACAGGGGGCACTGAAGCTTTCTTT. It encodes CASSKGTGGTEAFF.